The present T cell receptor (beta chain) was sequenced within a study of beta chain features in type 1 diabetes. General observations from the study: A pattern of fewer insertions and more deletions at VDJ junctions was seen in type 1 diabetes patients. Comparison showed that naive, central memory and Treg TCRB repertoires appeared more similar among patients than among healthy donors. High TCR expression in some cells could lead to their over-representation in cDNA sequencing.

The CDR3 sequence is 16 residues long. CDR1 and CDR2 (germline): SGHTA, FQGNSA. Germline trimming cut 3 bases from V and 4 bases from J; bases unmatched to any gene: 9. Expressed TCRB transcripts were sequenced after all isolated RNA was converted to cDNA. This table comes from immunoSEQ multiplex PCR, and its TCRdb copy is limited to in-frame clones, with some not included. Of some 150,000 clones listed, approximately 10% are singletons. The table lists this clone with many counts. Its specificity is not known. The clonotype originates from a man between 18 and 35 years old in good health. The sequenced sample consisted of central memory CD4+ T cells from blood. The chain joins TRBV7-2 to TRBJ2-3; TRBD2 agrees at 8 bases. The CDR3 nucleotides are TGTGCCAGCAGCTTCGGGGGCGGGAGGTCCGCAGATACGCAGTATTTT. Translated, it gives CASSFGGGRSADTQYF.